The 18 T cell receptor beta chains given below trace back to one sample, sequenced in a study of coeliac disease. Clones were sequenced by immunoSEQ multiplex PCR, and TCRdb holds only the in-frame ones, with some missing. The data contain about 4,900 clones, 69% of them singletons. Specimen: lymphocytes from the gut lamina propria. These receptors originate from a woman aged 40 to 50.

CDR3 sequence (DNA): TGTGCCAGCCTACTTAGCGGGAGCCAAGAGACCCAGTACTTC. It translates to CASLLSGSQETQYF. The chain links TRBV28 to TRBJ2-5; TRBD2 matches 9 bases. The germline CDR1 and CDR2 sequences are MDHEN and SYDVKM. V lost 8 bases and J lost 1; bases outside the gene matches: 5. The CDR3 spans 14 residues. Full variable domain (rest looked up from reference TRBV28 and TRBJ2-5): DVKVTQSSRYLVKRTGEKVFLECVQDMDHENMFWYRQDPGLGLRLIYFSYDVKMKEKGDIPEGYSVSREKKERFSLILESASTNQTSMYLCASLLSGSQETQYFGPGTRLLVL.

The V and J genes are TRBV19 and TRBJ2-6; 8 bases are a match to TRBD1. Trimming took 5 bases from V and 0 from J; bases not matched to a gene: 9. Germline V gene sequence: CDR1 LNHDA, CDR2 SQIVND (reference sequence). The CDR3 sequence is 18 residues long. The CDR3: CASSVTGGKGSGANVLTF. CDR3 bases: TGTGCCAGTAGTGTTACAGGGGGTAAGGGCTCTGGGGCCAACGTCCTGACTTTC.

As regards this clone: Its ends do not fully match the called genes, so a read error is possible. The J gene is TRBJ2-5, the V gene TRBV28; D gene uncertain. With the DNA end fitting TRBJ2-7 better, the J assignment may be wrong. Germline values: CDR1 MDHEN, CDR2 SYDVKM. The CDR3 consists of 15 residues. The CDR3 here is CASSPSFVPSFEQYF. DNA of the CDR3: TGTGCCAGCAGTCCCTCCTTCGTGCCTTCCTTCGAGCAGTACTTC.

This clone was seen a handful of times. The V call is TRBV29-1, the J call TRBJ2-5; the match to TRBD2 covers 8 bases. Germline V gives CDR1 SQVTM, CDR2 ANQGSEA. The CDR3 loop spans 14 amino acids. Trimming removed 6 bases from V and 4 bases from J; junction bases left unmatched: 10. The CDR3 nucleotides are TGCAGCGTCGCCCTTAGCGGGAACCTAGAGACCCAGTACTTC. Amino acid sequence: CSVALSGNLETQYF.

This clone was seen a few times. The sample carries other DNA sequences with the same CDR3. This chain joins TRBV7-3 and TRBJ2-7; TRBD1 agrees at 9 bases. The CDR3 is 13 residues long. The V and J ends lost 3 bases and 3 bases, in that order; junction bases with no gene match: 0. Germline values: CDR1 SGHTA, CDR2 FQGTGA. As DNA, the CDR3 is TGTGCCAGCAGCTTGACAGGGGGCTACGAGCAGTACTTC. The encoded protein is CASSLTGGYEQYF.

This clone appeared a few times. This chain uses TRBV15 with TRBJ1-1, with 8 bases identical to TRBD1. Trimming cost V 0 bases and J 10 bases; bases outside gene matches: 4. The CDR3 consists of 13 residues. CDR1 and CDR2 (germline): LNHNV, YYDKDF (reference sequence). The CDR3 DNA reads as TGTGCCACCAGCAGAGATCGGACAGGGCCAGCTTTCTTT. Encoded protein: CATSRDRTGPAFF.

V and J are TRBV30 and TRBJ1-1; no clear D gene. Per germline, CDR1 GTSNPN and CDR2 SVGIG (reference sequence). V was shortened by 3 bases and J by 6 bases, with 8 bases between the two germline ends. The CDR3 consists of 11 residues. The CDR3 here is CAWSIGAEAFF. For the CDR3, the DNA is TGTGCCTGGAGCATAGGAGCTGAAGCTTTCTTT.

The chain links TRBV7-9 to TRBJ2-5; 7 nucleotides align to TRBD1. The CDR3 consists of 15 residues. In germline, CDR1 is SEHNR, CDR2 FQNEAQ (reference sequence). V was clipped by 5 bases and J by 1 base; unmatched bases: 7. The chain's CDR3 is CASSLGTGVQETQYF. CDR3 in DNA: TGTGCCAGCAGCCTTGGCACAGGGGTCCAAGAGACCCAGTACTTC.

Only a few counts were recorded for this clone. The J gene is TRBJ1-1, the V gene TRBV11-3; D gene uncertain. The germline gives CDR1 SGHNT, CDR2 YENEEA. The CDR3 totals 13 residues. V lost 3 bases, J lost 1 base, and 6 bases lay in between. The CDR3 DNA sequence: TGTGCCAGCAGCTTGAGAGGGAACACTGAAGCTTTCTTT. This encodes CASSLRGNTEAFF.

This clone was observed a few times. The J gene is TRBJ1-5, the V gene TRBV6-5; no definite D call. Trimming pared 5 bases from V and 5 bases from J, leaving 16 bases between. This CDR3 comprises 15 residues. Germline-derived CDR1 and CDR2 are MNHEY and SVGAGI. This CDR3 reads CASSVSGGPHQPQHF. As DNA, the CDR3 is TGTGCCAGCAGTGTCTCCGGAGGGCCTCATCAGCCCCAGCATTTT.

The chain recombines TRBV29-1 with TRBJ2-6; no definite D call. The V end lost 6 bases, the J end lost 2 bases, and 5 bases lay between the germline ends. Germline V gene data show CDR1 as SQVTM and CDR2 as ANQGSEA. This CDR3 has 12 amino acids. CDR3 nucleotide sequence: TGCAGCGTCACAACTGGGGCCAACGTCCTGACTTTC. It translates to CSVTTGANVLTF. The variable domain in full, completed from reference TRBV29-1 and TRBJ2-6, reads SAVISQKPSRDICQRGTSLTIQCQVDSQVTMMFWYRQQPGQSLTLIATANQGSEATYESGFVIDKFPISRPNLTFSTLTVSNMSPEDSSIYLCSVTTGANVLTFGAGSRLTVL.

This chain links TRBV29-1 with TRBJ1-3, with a weak D call TRBD1 (5 bases). CDR1 is SQVTM, CDR2 ANQGSEA, per germline. There are 14 residues in the CDR3. V was cut by 2 bases and J by 3 bases, with 11 bases left in between. This CDR3 is CSVETPGFGNTIYF. The CDR3 region has the DNA TGCAGCGTTGAAACACCAGGGTTTGGAAACACCATATATTTT.

This clone appeared a few times. The chain is built from TRBV4-3 and TRBJ2-7, with TRBD1 identical over 7 bases. CDR1 LGHNA and CDR2 YSLEER come from the germline V gene. V was pared by 4 bases and J by 4 bases, with 10 bases of the junction left unmatched. The CDR3 has 15 residues. CDR3 protein: CASSPNSGTAYEQYF. CDR3 DNA sequence: TGCGCCAGCAGCCCTAACTCCGGGACAGCGTACGAGCAGTACTTC.

This clone was detected a few times. CDR3 coding DNA: TGTGCCAGCATTTATCATGAGGTGCCACCGACAGGCTCTGGAAACACCATATATTTT. It encodes CASIYHEVPPTGSGNTIYF. The chain joins TRBV28 to TRBJ1-3, with a possible D match to TRBD1 (6 bases). V lost 7 bases and J 0 bases, leaving 25 bases between the germline ends. Germline lookup yields CDR1 MDHEN and CDR2 SYDVKM. The CDR3 loop spans 19 amino acids.

The J gene is TRBJ1-1, the V gene TRBV11-2; D unresolved. The CDR3 runs to 14 residues. Germline loops: CDR1 SGHAT, CDR2 FQNNGV. V gave up 6 bases and J gave up 6 bases, with 17 bases separating them. This CDR3 is CASSFLRNTAEAFF. Here the CDR3 DNA reads TGTGCCAGCAGTTTCCTGAGGAACACTGCTGAAGCTTTCTTT.

With regard to this clone: Additional DNA sequences in this sample encode the identical CDR3. This chain connects TRBV5-1 to TRBJ2-7; the match to TRBD2 covers 11 bases. Per germline, CDR1 SGHRS and CDR2 YFSETQ. This CDR3 is built from 14 residues. J was trimmed by 3 bases and V by 1 base; bases with no gene match: 0. CDR3 nucleotide sequence: TGCGCCAGCAGCTTGACTAGCGGGAGCTACGAGCAGTACTTC. It specifies CASSLTSGSYEQYF. Supplemented by reference TRBV5-1 and TRBJ2-7, the full variable domain reads KAGVTQTPRYLIKTRGQQVTLSCSPISGHRSVSWYQQTPGQGLQFLFEYFSETQRNKGNFPGRFSGRQFSNSRSEMNVSTLELGDSALYLCASSLTSGSYEQYFGPGTRLTVT.

This clone was picked up a small number of times. This chain connects TRBV29-1 to TRBJ2-3; TRBD2 matches at 7 bases. The V gene end was trimmed by 7 bases and the J gene end by 4 bases; junction bases not matched to a gene: 8. Germline V gene data show CDR1 as SQVTM and CDR2 as ANQGSEA. The CDR3 spans 13 residues. The CDR3 loop reads CSAGREQADTQYF. DNA of the CDR3: TGCAGCGCCGGGCGGGAGCAGGCAGATACGCAGTATTTT.

The chain has TRBV7-2 and TRBJ2-7, with D perhaps TRBD1 (6 bases). Trimming stripped 5 bases from V and 3 bases from J, with 11 bases between. This CDR3 has 13 residues. Germline V gene lookup returns CDR1 SGHTA and CDR2 FQGNSA. CDR3 in amino acids: CASSPVGGYEQYF. The CDR3 bases are TGTGCCAGCAGCCCGGTAGGGGGCTACGAGCAGTACTTC.